This is a list of T cell receptor beta chains from one sample in a study of CD8 T cells in Susac syndrome. TCRdb re-derived calls from the immunoSEQ multiplex PCR reads in MiXCR, one entry per CDR3 protein. The sample holds around 280,000 distinct CDR3 sequences; about 90% are singletons and the top ten take roughly 0.064%. The sample comprised CD4+ T cells from PBMCs. These receptors were obtained from a human donor with multiple sclerosis. Both conserved end residues are trimmed from each CDR3.

v_gene | CDR3aa
TRBV9 | ASSQTGGRGEAIAYNEQF
TRBV6-6 | ASSYTGNSYTEAF
TRBV5-1 | ASSRDNRYGYT
TRBV29-1 | SGGNGNEQF
TRBV4-2 | ASSQESGEHGYT
TRBV15 | ATSRDHIRNTEAF
TRBV6-5 | ASRDHSGNTIY
TRBV20-1 | SARKRRARMETQY
TRBV21-1 | ASTTGGVGAF
TRBV29-1 | SVSLRQGLENAF
TRBV29-1 | SVRYLGDEQY
TRBV19 | ASGHSSGANVLT
TRBV20-1 | SARSGELAKNIQY
TRBV12-3/TRBV12-4 | ASSWALGSNEKLF
TRBV5-1 | ASSLEGLSNQPQH
TRBV24-1 | ATSDASGYMSRGYT
TRBV12-3/TRBV12-4 | ASSFGRGSTDTQY
TRBV6-2/TRBV6-3 | ASSRAGAYGYT
TRBV9 | ASSVLGDLNQPQH
TRBV29-1 | SVAKGRQGVDEQF
TRBV30 | AWSQHGLGGYT
TRBV12-3/TRBV12-4 | ASSLQTGNTEAF
TRBV12-3/TRBV12-4 | ASSRINGYNEQF
TRBV19 | ASSSGTGPYEQY
TRBV20-1 | SAPDRPGGYT
TRBV20-1 | SATDRGSGNTIY
TRBV20-1 | SASGGAGELF
TRBV4-2 | ASSPRNRGGNTGELF
TRBV20-1 | SARDPSGAGAYNEQF